These 10 T cell receptor beta chains came from one sample sequenced in a study of cytomegalovirus exposure and HLA in healthy donors. Researchers ran the PCR with 60 Vbeta and 13 Jbeta primers. The table came from immunoSEQ multiplex PCR; TCRdb's copy has only in-frame clones and leaves some out. The sample yields roughly 100,000 clones, 79% seen once. What was sequenced was PBMCs. These receptors all stem from a male donor in good health and CMV-seropositive.

This chain uses TRBV6-1 with TRBJ1-3; TRBD1 agrees at 10 bases. CDR1 MNHNS and CDR2 SASEGT come from the germline V gene. V shed 9 bases, J shed 7 bases, and the junction held 6 bases outside the gene matches. The CDR3 loop spans 13 amino acids. DNA for the CDR3: TGTGCCAGTGAGGGGACAGGGGTGAACACCATATATTTT. Protein: CASEGTGVNTIYF.

The V call is TRBV6-1, the J call TRBJ1-1; tentative D call: TRBD1 (5 bases). CDR3 length: 14 amino acids. The germline V and J ends were trimmed by 8 bases and 2 bases, with 15 bases remaining between them. The V gene's germline CDR1 is MNHNS and CDR2 SASEGT. The CDR3 DNA sequence: TGTGCCAGCTCCGTCGCGGGGACCAACACTGAAGCTTTCTTT. This gives the protein CASSVAGTNTEAFF.

J is TRBJ2-1 and V is TRBV11-1; D gene uncertain. Deletions cut 5 bases from V and 7 bases from J, with 12 bases between. Germline V gene sequence: CDR1 SGHAT, CDR2 FQDESV (reference sequence). The CDR3 is 13 residues long. CDR3 loop: CASSPDGGNEQFF. The CDR3 DNA reads as TGTGCCAGCAGCCCCGACGGCGGTAATGAGCAGTTCTTC.

The J gene is TRBJ1-2, the V gene TRBV6-1; D might be TRBD1 (5 bases). The length of the CDR3 is 12 residues. The germline V and J ends were trimmed by 6 bases and 9 bases, with 14 bases remaining between them. Germline CDR1 and CDR2: MNHNS and SASEGT. As DNA, the CDR3 is TGTGCCAGCAGAACAGGTTTGGAGAGCTACACCTTC. Translating it yields CASRTGLESYTF.

This clone appeared a few times. V gene TRBV5-1 combines with J gene TRBJ1-1; tentatively, D is TRBD1 (5 bases). V was clipped by 4 bases and J by 8 bases, with 12 bases between them. The CDR3 runs to 12 residues. From germline, CDR1 is SGHRS and CDR2 YFSETQ. The CDR3 protein is CASSGTGREAFF. For the CDR3, the DNA is TGCGCCAGCAGCGGGACCGGGAGGGAAGCTTTCTTT. Supplemented by reference TRBV5-1 and TRBJ1-1, the full variable domain reads KAGVTQTPRYLIKTRGQQVTLSCSPISGHRSVSWYQQTPGQGLQFLFEYFSETQRNKGNFPGRFSGRQFSNSRSEMNVSTLELGDSALYLCASSGTGREAFFGQGTRLTVV.

The rearrangement uses TRBV11-2 and TRBJ2-5; the D gene is possibly TRBD1 (6 bases). CDR1 is SGHAT and CDR2 is FQNNGV in the germline V gene. V lost 5 bases and J lost 2, with 18 bases in between. The CDR3 is made up of 16 amino acids. CDR3 DNA sequence: TGTGCCAGCAGCCTTGGGGCACTGGGACAACAAGAGACCCAGTACTTC. It yields the protein CASSLGALGQQETQYF.

This clone was detected once. The chain combines TRBV14 with TRBJ1-1; 8 bases are shared with TRBD1. V trimming: 5 bases; J trimming: 0 bases; junction bases outside the gene matches: 2. The CDR3 contains 14 residues. Germline V lookup: CDR1 SGHDN, CDR2 FVKESK. The CDR3 protein is CASSSGQVNTEAFF. The CDR3 nucleotides read TGTGCCAGCAGCTCGGGACAGGTGAACACTGAAGCTTTCTTT.

The chain's CDR3 is CASSISAGNTEAFF. CDR3 nucleotides: TGTGCCAGTAGTATCTCGGCGGGGAACACTGAAGCTTTCTTT. The chain links TRBV19 to TRBJ1-1; D remains ambiguous. The CDR3 has 14 residues. V lost 3 bases and J 1 base, leaving 9 bases between the germline ends. Germline CDR1 reads LNHDA; CDR2 reads SQIVND (reference sequence).

The chain has TRBV2 and TRBJ2-5; TRBD1 is a possible D gene (5 bases). Trimming stripped 6 bases from V and 4 bases from J, with 9 bases between. Germline V lookup: CDR1 SNHLY, CDR2 FYNNEI. The CDR3 contains 12 residues. The CDR3 here is CASRTVGETQYF. CDR3 nucleotides: TGTGCCAGCAGGACAGTAGGAGAGACCCAGTACTTC.

CDR3 sequence: CASGSGNQPQHF. The CDR3, as DNA: TGTGCTAGTGGATCGGGTAATCAGCCCCAGCATTTT. The V and J genes are TRBV12-5 and TRBJ1-5; D uncertain. Trimming cost V 6 bases and J 4 bases, with 7 bases left between them. Germline V lookup: CDR1 LGHNT, CDR2 FRNRAP. The CDR3 has 12 residues.